One sample yielded the 9 T cell receptor beta chains listed below, sequenced in a study of T-cell reconstitution after alpha-beta-depleted transplantation in children. The TCRbeta library was prepared with unique molecular identifiers. TCRdb reprocessed the PCR reads with MiXCR, giving one entry per CDR3 protein. The table includes 700,000 to 950,000 distinct CDR3 sequences, under 20% detected once. Here the sequenced sample was PBMCs, mostly from graft donor cells, taken 360 days after TCRalphabeta/CD19-depleted stem cell transplant. These receptors were obtained from a male patient younger than 18 who had a stem cell transplant for acute lymphoblastic leukemia, so the T cells may come from the graft donor.

The chain joins TRBV15 to TRBJ2-3; 12 nucleotides align to TRBD2. After removal of 1 base from V and 5 bases from J, the junction contained 4 bases not matched to a gene. CDR3 length: 16 amino acids. Germline lookup yields CDR1 LNHNV and CDR2 YYDKDF (reference sequence). This CDR3 reads CATSRGGGLAGDTQYF. In DNA form, the CDR3 reads TGTGCCACCAGCAGAGGGGGGGGACTAGCGGGAGATACGCAGTATTTT.

This clonotype appeared a few times. The chain carries TRBV2 and TRBJ2-2, with TRBD1 matching 8 bases. Germline-derived CDR1 and CDR2 are SNHLY and FYNNEI. V trimming: 6 bases; J trimming: 10 bases; junction bases outside the gene matches: 4. The CDR3 loop spans 12 amino acids. The CDR3 loop reads CASSSTGEELFF. The CDR3 region has the DNA TGTGCCAGCAGCTCGACAGGGGAGGAGCTGTTTTTT.

The chain couples TRBV6-5 to TRBJ1-2; D not resolved. CDR3 length: 16 residues. V gave up 6 bases and J gave up 0 bases, with 17 bases separating them. The germline CDR1 and CDR2 sequences are MNHEY and SVGAGI. The CDR3 coding sequence is TGTGCCAGCAGGGTCACCGGACGGATAGCTAACTATGGCTACACCTTC. Its protein product is CASRVTGRIANYGYTF.

The sample holds a few counts of this clonotype. The chain couples TRBV6-5 to TRBJ2-1; the match to TRBD2 covers 10 bases. The germline V gene encodes CDR1 MNHEY and CDR2 SVGAGI. Germline trimming cut 0 bases from V and 4 bases from J; bases unmatched to any gene: 6. The CDR3 runs 17 residues. This CDR3 reads CASSYSPLAGLYNEQFF. The CDR3 DNA reads as TGTGCCAGCAGTTACTCACCACTAGCGGGGTTGTACAATGAGCAGTTCTTC.

This clonotype was seen at least ten times. The V call is TRBV12-3 or TRBV12-4, the J call TRBJ2-1; 9 bases map to TRBD1. V was pared by 8 bases and J by 1 base, with 12 bases of the junction left unmatched. This CDR3 comprises 17 residues. DNA for the CDR3: TGTGCCAGCTCCCCTACCCGCGGGACAGGGTCCTACAATGAGCAGTTCTTC. It specifies CASSPTRGTGSYNEQFF.

V gene TRBV4-1 combines with J gene TRBJ2-5; 9 positions agree with TRBD2. The germline V gene has CDR1 MGHRA and CDR2 YSYEKL. The junction had 22 bases not matched to a gene; V was cut back by 1 base and J by 4 bases. The CDR3 loop spans 21 amino acids. For the CDR3, the DNA is TGCGCCAGCAGCCAAGCAGGTCTAGCGGGGCTAGTCCGTAAGTCCGCAGAGACCCAGTACTTC. Translating gives CASSQAGLAGLVRKSAETQYF.

This clonotype was seen at least ten times. The J gene is TRBJ2-7, the V gene TRBV20-1, with D possibly being TRBD2 (6 bases). This CDR3 contains 11 residues. Trimming left V 3 bases short and J 5 bases short, with 8 bases between. Germline CDR1 is DFQATT and CDR2 is SNEGSKA (reference sequence). CDR3 nucleotides: TGCAGTGCTAGGGGGGGAGACGAGCAGTACTTC. Translation: CSARGGDEQYF.

The sample holds a few counts of this clonotype. The chain has TRBV5-1 and TRBJ2-1, with unresolved D. CDR1 is SGHRS, CDR2 YFSETQ, per germline. Trimming took 3 bases from V and 4 from J, leaving 8 bases between them. The CDR3 covers 13 residues. CDR3 loop: CASSSERYNEQFF. The CDR3 DNA reads TGCGCCAGCAGCTCAGAGAGGTACAATGAGCAGTTCTTC. Full variable domain (outside the CDR3, taken from reference TRBV5-1 and TRBJ2-1): KAGVTQTPRYLIKTRGQQVTLSCSPISGHRSVSWYQQTPGQGLQFLFEYFSETQRNKGNFPGRFSGRQFSNSRSEMNVSTLELGDSALYLCASSSERYNEQFFGPGTRLTVL.

The CDR3, as DNA: TGCGCCAGCAGCCAAACCTGGACAGCCCAAGAGACCCAGTACTTC. It translates to CASSQTWTAQETQYF. The rearrangement links TRBV4-1 to TRBJ2-5; D is possibly TRBD1 (6 bases). Trimming removed 2 bases from V and 1 base from J, with 11 bases in between. Germline CDR1 is MGHRA and CDR2 is YSYEKL. The CDR3 totals 15 residues.